Listed here are 8 T cell receptor beta chains from one sample, sequenced in a study of T cell clusters in autoimmune cytopenias. Each sample's input was about 270 ng genomic DNA, 35,000 to 40,000 genome equivalents. TRB rearrangements were amplified by touch-down multiplex PCR with mixed TRB-A/B primers. From its re-call of the multiplex PCR reads, TCRdb lists each CDR3 protein once, without DNA. In all, the sample yields 4,000 or so distinct CDR3 sequences. The specimen sequenced was peripheral blood. The receptors come from a human donor with an autoimmune cytopenia or autoimmune hepatitis (not recorded which).

This clonotype is labeled medium-sized based on frequency. The rearrangement uses TRBV30 and TRBJ1-1; the D call from TCRdb, TRBD1, cannot be confirmed without DNA. Germline assignment: CDR1 GTSNPN and CDR2 SVGIG (reference sequence). This CDR3 has 13 amino acids. The CDR3 region is CAWSVPGTGEAFF.

This clonotype is identified as large from frequency. This chain uses TRBV19 with TRBJ2-1; TCRdb's assignment of TRBD1 cannot be checked, as there is no DNA. This CDR3 is 14 amino acids long. Germline assignment: CDR1 LNHDA and CDR2 SQIVND (reference sequence). The CDR3 spells CASSNRQGWNEQFF.

This clonotype is classed as medium-sized (0.01 to 0.1%) by frequency. The chain recombines TRBV6-2 or TRBV6-3 with TRBJ1-1. This CDR3 spans 14 amino acids. The germline CDR1 and CDR2 sequences are MNHEY and SVGEGT. CDR3 region: CASSPDSGRTEAFF.

The chain carries TRBV29-1 and TRBJ1-2. The CDR3 consists of 14 residues. CDR1 is SQVTM, CDR2 ANQGSEA, per germline. CDR3: CSVVGQLANYGYTF.

The V and J genes are TRBV12-3 or TRBV12-4 and TRBJ2-3. The CDR3 spans 15 residues. CDR3 in amino acids: CASSLAGVSTDTQYF.

The rearrangement links TRBV19 to TRBJ2-2. The CDR3 totals 11 residues. Germline V lookup: CDR1 LNHDA, CDR2 SQIVND (reference sequence). The CDR3 sequence is CASRNSGELFF.

This clonotype is called medium-sized based on its frequency. The V and J genes are TRBV30 and TRBJ2-5. This CDR3 comprises 12 residues. Germline V gene lookup returns CDR1 GTSNPN and CDR2 SVGIG (reference sequence). CDR3: CAWSVPSRTQYF.

The chain joins TRBV29-1 to TRBJ2-2; TCRdb gives TRBD2 as the D gene, but with no DNA this cannot be confirmed. The CDR3 covers 15 residues. The germline V gene has CDR1 SQVTM and CDR2 ANQGSEA. CDR3 sequence reads: CSDRLATTNTGELFF.